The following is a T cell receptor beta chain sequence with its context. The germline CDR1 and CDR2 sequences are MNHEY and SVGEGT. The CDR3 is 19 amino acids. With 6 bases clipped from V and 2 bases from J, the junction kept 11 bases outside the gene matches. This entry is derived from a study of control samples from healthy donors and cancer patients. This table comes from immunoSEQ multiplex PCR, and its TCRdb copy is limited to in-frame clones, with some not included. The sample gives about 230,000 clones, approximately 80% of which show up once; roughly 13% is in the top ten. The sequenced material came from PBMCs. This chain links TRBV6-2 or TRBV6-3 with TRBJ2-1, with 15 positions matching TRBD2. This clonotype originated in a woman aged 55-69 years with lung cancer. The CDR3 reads CASSPRGTSGGLTYNEQFF. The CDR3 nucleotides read TGTGCCAGCAGCCCCCGAGGGACTAGCGGGGGGCTTACCTACAATGAGCAGTTCTTC.